Listed below are T cell receptor beta chains from one sample, sequenced in a study of T-cell reconstitution after alpha-beta-depleted transplantation in children. TCRdb itself ran the PCR reads through MiXCR, one entry per CDR3 protein. The sample lists about 440,000 distinct CDR3 sequences, 43% occurring once. The sample here was PBMCs, taken before TCRalphabeta/CD19-depleted stem cell transplant. Receptor source: a girl under 10 years old with aplastic anemia, due to receive a stem cell transplant. Each CDR3 is given with its conserved first and last residue. A D gene is named only where the DNA matches it firmly. Clone sizes are given selectively: once, few, many, or a class where the clone is expanded.

TRBV28,.,.,TRBJ2-7,TGTGCCAGCAGTTTTACGGACGGGACCTACGAGCAGTACTTC,CASSFTDGTYEQYF
TRBV2,.,.,TRBJ2-3,TGTGCCAGCAGTGAATCGGCCCGCACAGATACGCAGTATTTT,CASSESARTDTQYF
TRBV18,.,.,TRBJ2-7,TGTGCCAGCTCACCAAGGGGTTTGGAAGAGCAGTACTTC,CASSPRGLEEQYF
TRBV10-2,TRBD2,many,TRBJ2-5,TGCGCCAGCAGTGACCCTCGGACTAGCCTAGGAGAGACCCAGTACTTC,CASSDPRTSLGETQYF
TRBV27,TRBD1,many,TRBJ2-1,TGTGCCAGCAGTTCGGGGGAGACAGGGGCCCGAAGCAATGAGCAGTTCTTC,CASSSGETGARSNEQFF
TRBV28,.,.,TRBJ2-7,TGTGCCAGCAGCAACAGGGACGGAACCTACGAGCAGTACTTC,CASSNRDGTYEQYF
TRBV5-1,TRBD1,.,TRBJ2-1,TGCGCCAGCAGCCCAGGGGACAGGCCTAATGAGCAGTTCTTC,CASSPGDRPNEQFF
TRBV2,.,many,TRBJ2-7,TGTGCCAGCATGGAGGAGATTGCCGTCGACGAGCAGTACTTC,CASMEEIAVDEQYF
TRBV29-1,.,.,TRBJ1-2,TGCAGCGTTGAGGTTGGCTACACCTTC,CSVEVGYTF
TRBV4-1,TRBD1,few,TRBJ1-2,TGCGCCAGCACAGGGGGCTATAATGGCTACACCTTC,CASTGGYNGYTF
TRBV6-5,TRBD2,many,TRBJ2-5,TGTGCCAGCAGTTACTCGGGACTAGCGGGAGAGGAGACCCAGTACTTC,CASSYSGLAGEETQYF
TRBV27,.,.,TRBJ2-3,TGTGCCAGCAGCCGGGGATTCGAGCGGCCGGATACGCAGTATTTT,CASSRGFERPDTQYF
TRBV25-1,.,.,TRBJ2-7,TGTGCCAGCAGTGAATATCGTGGGGGCCTCCGTATCGAGCAGTACTTC,CASSEYRGGLRIEQYF
TRBV19,.,.,TRBJ1-2,TGTGCCAGTAGTATGGAGGGGATCTATGGCTACACCTTC,CASSMEGIYGYTF
TRBV20-1,TRBD1,many,TRBJ2-2,TGCAGTGCTAGGACAGCCCGGACAGGGGGGCTGTTTTTT,CSARTARTGGLFF
TRBV7-9,.,.,TRBJ1-2,TGTGCCAGCAGCGCCCCCCCGGCGGGCTACACCTTC,CASSAPPAGYTF
TRBV12-3/TRBV12-4,TRBD1,many,TRBJ1-1,TGTGCCAGCAACCCGGACAGGGGGCTGGACCCGAACACTGAAGCTTTCTTT,CASNPDRGLDPNTEAFF
TRBV11-2,TRBD2,.,TRBJ2-2,TGTGCCAGCAGCCCCCAAAATACCGGGAGGGCCGTACACACCGGGGAGCTGTTTTTT,CASSPQNTGRAVHTGELFF
TRBV27,.,.,TRBJ2-7,TGTGCCAGCCGCCCCCGGGGCTCCTACGAGCAGTACTTC,CASRPRGSYEQYF
TRBV4-2,.,few,TRBJ2-7,TGTGCCAGCCTTAACAGGGAAACCTCCTACGAGCAGTACTTC,CASLNRETSYEQYF
TRBV12-3/TRBV12-4,.,.,TRBJ1-2,TGTGCCAGCAGATCCGGGGGGTACTATGGCTACACCTTC,CASRSGGYYGYTF
TRBV20-1,.,few,TRBJ1-1,TGCAGTGCATGCAGGGGAGTGAACACTGAAGCTTTCTTT,CSACRGVNTEAFF
TRBV20-1,.,.,TRBJ2-1,TGCAGCCCAGGACGCAGAGGGTACAATGAGCAGTTCTTC,CSPGRRGYNEQFF
TRBV5-6,.,.,TRBJ2-2,TGTGCCAGCAGGGGAGTGGGGCTCGGCACCGGGGAGCTGTTTTTT,CASRGVGLGTGELFF
TRBV5-1,.,many,TRBJ1-1,TGCGCCAGCAGGCCCGATCAGGGTGGAAACACTGAAGCTTTCTTT,CASRPDQGGNTEAFF
TRBV28,.,.,TRBJ1-4,TGTGCCAGCAGTTTTCCTCTCCAGGCTAATGAAAAACTGTTTTTT,CASSFPLQANEKLFF
TRBV7-6,TRBD2,.,TRBJ2-1,TGTGCCAGCAGCTTAACCGGGGGGACCTCCTACAATGAGCAGTTCTTC,CASSLTGGTSYNEQFF
TRBV7-2,.,many,TRBJ1-2,TGTGCCAGCAGCTTAGCGGCGGGGGCGAGGGGCTACACCTTC,CASSLAAGARGYTF
TRBV20-1,.,many,TRBJ2-3,TGCAGTGCTAGCACGGGTTCCACAGATACGCAGTATTTT,CSASTGSTDTQYF
TRBV27,TRBD2,.,TRBJ2-3,TGTGCCAGCAGTCCCCCGCTAGCGGGAAACACAGATACGCAGTATTTT,CASSPPLAGNTDTQYF
TRBV14,.,.,TRBJ2-6,TGTGCCAGCAGCCGGATGGAGGGCCAATCTGGGGCCAACGTCCTGACTTTC,CASSRMEGQSGANVLTF
TRBV20-1,TRBD1,once,TRBJ2-1,TGCAGTACTTTTAACCGGGACAGGGGCTACAATGAGCAGTTCTTC,CSTFNRDRGYNEQFF
TRBV5-5,TRBD1,.,TRBJ2-1,TGTGCCAGCAGCTTGGACGGGACAGGGATCAATGAGCAGTTCTTC,CASSLDGTGINEQFF
TRBV6-1,.,few,TRBJ2-3,TGTGCCAGCAGTCATGGGAGCACAGATACGCAGTATTTT,CASSHGSTDTQYF
TRBV28,.,many,TRBJ1-3,TGTGCCAGCACTCCCCAGGCCTCTGGAAACACCATATATTTT,CASTPQASGNTIYF
TRBV28,TRBD1,few,TRBJ1-2,TGTGCCAGCAGTTCTCAGGGGGCGTTTGATTATGGCTACACCTTC,CASSSQGAFDYGYTF
TRBV2,.,many,TRBJ1-1,TGTGCCAGCTCTAAGAGCAGGGACACTGAAGCTTTCTTT,CASSKSRDTEAFF
TRBV29-1,.,many,TRBJ1-2,TGCAGCGTTGAGAGGGCAGAGAACTATGGCTACACCTTC,CSVERAENYGYTF
TRBV5-1,.,many,TRBJ2-7,TGCGCCAGCAGCTTGGGTCGTTTCGAGGGCGAGCAGTACTTC,CASSLGRFEGEQYF
TRBV5-1,.,many,TRBJ2-1,TGCGCCAGCAGCTTGAATCGGGAGACATACAATGAGCAGTTCTTC,CASSLNRETYNEQFF
TRBV4-1,.,.,TRBJ2-7,TGCGCCAGCAGCCAGGCTAACCAGGGGGGAACCTACGAGCAGTACTTC,CASSQANQGGTYEQYF
TRBV20-1,TRBD2,once,TRBJ2-1,TGCAGCCTTAAAGCCGGGCGTAGCGGGTTAGACAACAATGAGCAGTTCTTC,CSLKAGRSGLDNNEQFF
TRBV20-1,.,.,TRBJ1-2,TGCAGTGCGACTAGGGGGGACTATGGCTACACCTTC,CSATRGDYGYTF
TRBV7-2,TRBD2,once,TRBJ2-7,TGTGCCAGCAGCGTACCTAGCGGGGGCTCCTACGAGCAGTACTTC,CASSVPSGGSYEQYF
TRBV20-1,.,.,TRBJ1-5,TGCAGTGTCGGACTTCTCGGCGATTTTCAGCCCCAGCATTTT,CSVGLLGDFQPQHF
TRBV2,TRBD2,.,TRBJ2-1,TGTGCCAGCAGTACAACTAGCGGGAGAAATTTCTTC,CASSTTSGRNFF
TRBV15,.,many,TRBJ2-1,TGTGCCACCAGCAATGAGGGTAGCTCCTACAATGAGCAGTTCTTC,CATSNEGSSYNEQFF
TRBV5-1,.,.,TRBJ2-1,TGCGCCAGCAGCTATACTAGTACCTCCTACAATGAGCAGTTCTTC,CASSYTSTSYNEQFF